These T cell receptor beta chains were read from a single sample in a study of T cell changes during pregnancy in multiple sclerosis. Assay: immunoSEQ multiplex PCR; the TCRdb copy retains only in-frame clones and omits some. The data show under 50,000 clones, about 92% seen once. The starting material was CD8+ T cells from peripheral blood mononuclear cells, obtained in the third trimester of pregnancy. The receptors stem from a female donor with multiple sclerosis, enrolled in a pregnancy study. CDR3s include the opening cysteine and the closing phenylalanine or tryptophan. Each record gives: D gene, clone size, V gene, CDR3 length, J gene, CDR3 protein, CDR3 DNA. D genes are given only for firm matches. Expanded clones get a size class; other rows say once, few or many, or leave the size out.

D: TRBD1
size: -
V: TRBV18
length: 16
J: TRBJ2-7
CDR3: CASSKGVNRGVYEQYF
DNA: TGTGCCAGCTCAAAAGGGGTCAACAGGGGGGTCTACGAGCAGTACTTC

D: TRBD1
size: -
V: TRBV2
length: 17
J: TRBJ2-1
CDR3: CASSDHQTGGSYNEQFF
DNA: TGTGCCAGCAGTGATCATCAAACAGGGGGGTCCTACAATGAGCAGTTCTTC

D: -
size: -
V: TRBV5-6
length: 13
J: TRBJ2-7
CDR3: CASSDGIAYEQYF
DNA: TGTGCCAGCAGCGACGGGATAGCCTACGAGCAGTACTTC

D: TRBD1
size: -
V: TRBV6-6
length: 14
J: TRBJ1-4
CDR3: CASSYGTENEKLFF
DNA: TGTGCCAGCAGTTACGGGACAGAAAATGAAAAACTGTTTTTT

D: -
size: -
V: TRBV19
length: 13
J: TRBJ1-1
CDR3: CASSILTATEAFF
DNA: TGTGCCAGTAGTATCTTGACAGCCACTGAAGCTTTCTTT

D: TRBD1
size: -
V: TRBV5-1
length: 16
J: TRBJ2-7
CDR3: CASSLPPGQPDYEQYF
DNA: TGCGCCAGCAGCTTGCCCCCGGGACAGCCTGATTACGAGCAGTACTTC

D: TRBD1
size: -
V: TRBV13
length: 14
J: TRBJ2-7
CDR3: CASSGGQGAYEQYF
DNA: TGTGCCAGCAGCGGGGGACAGGGGGCTTACGAGCAGTACTTC

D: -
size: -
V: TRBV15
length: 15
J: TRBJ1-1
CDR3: CATSPRGLRNTEAFF
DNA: TGTGCCACCAGCCCCCGGGGACTGAGAAACACTGAAGCTTTCTTT

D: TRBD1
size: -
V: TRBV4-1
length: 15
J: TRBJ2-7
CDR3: CASSQSQGSSYEQYF
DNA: TGCGCCAGCAGCCAGTCACAGGGGAGCTCCTACGAGCAGTACTTC

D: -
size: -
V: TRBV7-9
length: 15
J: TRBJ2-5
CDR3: CASSLLDRGQETQYF
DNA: TGTGCCAGCAGCTTATTGGATAGGGGGCAAGAGACCCAGTACTTC

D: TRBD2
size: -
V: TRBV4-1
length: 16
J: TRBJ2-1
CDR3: CASSQVLAGGHNEQFF
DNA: TGCGCCAGCAGCCAAGTGCTAGCGGGGGGTCATAATGAGCAGTTCTTC

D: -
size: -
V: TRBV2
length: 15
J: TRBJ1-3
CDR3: CASSVAGISGNTIYF
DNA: TGTGCCAGCAGTGTTGCAGGGATCTCTGGAAACACCATATATTTT

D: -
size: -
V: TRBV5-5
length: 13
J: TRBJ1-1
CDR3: CASSVDTNTEAFF
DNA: TGTGCCAGCAGCGTGGACACGAACACTGAAGCTTTCTTT

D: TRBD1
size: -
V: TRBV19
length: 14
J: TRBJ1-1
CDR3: CASSTRDRNTEAFF
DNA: TGTGCCAGTAGTACCCGGGACAGGAACACTGAAGCTTTCTTT

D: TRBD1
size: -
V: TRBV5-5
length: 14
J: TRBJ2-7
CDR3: CASSWDRDYYEQYF
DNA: TGTGCCAGCAGCTGGGACAGGGATTATTACGAGCAGTACTTC

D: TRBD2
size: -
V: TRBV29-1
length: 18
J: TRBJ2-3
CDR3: CSAGGTSGEMASTDTQYF
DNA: TGCAGCGCTGGGGGGACTAGCGGGGAGATGGCTAGCACAGATACGCAGTATTTT

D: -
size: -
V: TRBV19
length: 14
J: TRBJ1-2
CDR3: CASIDLRAGYGYTF
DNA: TGTGCCAGTATCGACCTCAGGGCCGGATATGGCTACACCTTC

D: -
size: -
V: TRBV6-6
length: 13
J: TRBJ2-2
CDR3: CASTSRNTGELFF
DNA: TGTGCCAGCACTAGCCGGAACACCGGGGAGCTGTTTTTT

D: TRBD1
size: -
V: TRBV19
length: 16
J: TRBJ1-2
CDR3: CASSKPGQGFDYGYTF
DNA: TGTGCCAGTAGTAAACCGGGACAGGGATTTGACTATGGCTACACCTTC

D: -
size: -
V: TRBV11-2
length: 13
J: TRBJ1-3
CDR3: CASSLDPGGTIYF
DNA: TGTGCCAGCAGCTTAGATCCGGGGGGCACCATATATTTT

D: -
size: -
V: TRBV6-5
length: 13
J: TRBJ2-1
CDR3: CASSIRGYNEQFF
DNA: TGTGCCAGCAGTATCCGGGGTTACAATGAGCAGTTCTTC

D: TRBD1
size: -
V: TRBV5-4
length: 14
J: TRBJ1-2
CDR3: CASSSRTGFHGYTF
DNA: TGTGCCAGCAGCTCCCGGACAGGCTTCCATGGCTACACCTTC

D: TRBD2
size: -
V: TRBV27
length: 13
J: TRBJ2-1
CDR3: CASRTGGPSEQFF
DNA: TGTGCCAGCCGAACGGGGGGGCCAAGTGAGCAGTTCTTC

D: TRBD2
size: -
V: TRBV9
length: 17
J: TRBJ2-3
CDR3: CASSVASGGAGTDTQYF
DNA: TGTGCCAGCAGCGTAGCTAGCGGGGGGGCCGGCACAGATACGCAGTATTTT

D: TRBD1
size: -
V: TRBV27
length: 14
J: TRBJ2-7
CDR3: CASNPQGARSEQYF
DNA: TGTGCCAGCAATCCACAGGGGGCGAGAAGCGAGCAGTACTTC

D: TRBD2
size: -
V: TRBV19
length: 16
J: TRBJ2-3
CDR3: CASSEWTSGVTDTQYF
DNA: TGTGCCAGTAGTGAATGGACTAGCGGGGTAACAGATACGCAGTATTTT

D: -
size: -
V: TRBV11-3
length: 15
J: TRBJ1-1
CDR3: CASSLGSGMNTEAFF
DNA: TGTGCCAGCAGCTTAGGTTCAGGGATGAACACTGAAGCTTTCTTT

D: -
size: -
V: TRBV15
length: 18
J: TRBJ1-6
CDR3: CATSRDRRKGRYNSPLHF
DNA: TGTGCCACCAGCAGAGATAGGAGGAAGGGCAGGTATAATTCACCCCTCCACTTT

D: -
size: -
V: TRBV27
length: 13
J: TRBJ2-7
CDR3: CASGSDSSYEQYF
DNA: TGTGCCAGCGGGAGCGATAGCTCCTACGAGCAGTACTTC

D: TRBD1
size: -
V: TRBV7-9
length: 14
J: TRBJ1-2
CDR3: CASTPGQGDYGYTF
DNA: TGTGCCAGCACACCGGGACAGGGAGACTATGGCTACACCTTC

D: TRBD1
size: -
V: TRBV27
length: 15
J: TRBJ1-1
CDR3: CASSKAQGVGTEAFF
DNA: TGTGCCAGCAGCAAAGCACAGGGGGTAGGCACTGAAGCTTTCTTT

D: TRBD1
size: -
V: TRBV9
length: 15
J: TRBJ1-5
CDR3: CASSSSGDRSQPQHF
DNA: TGTGCCAGCAGCTCGAGCGGGGACAGGTCTCAGCCCCAGCATTTT

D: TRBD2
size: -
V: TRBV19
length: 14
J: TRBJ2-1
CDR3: CASSIVAGNNEQFF
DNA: TGTGCCAGTAGTATCGTAGCGGGAAACAATGAGCAGTTCTTC

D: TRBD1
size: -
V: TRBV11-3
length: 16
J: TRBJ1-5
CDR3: CASSPADRANNQPQHF
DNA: TGTGCCAGCAGCCCCGCGGACAGGGCAAACAATCAGCCCCAGCATTTT

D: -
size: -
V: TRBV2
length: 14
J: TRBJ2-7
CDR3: CASSKTDPSYEQYF
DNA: TGTGCCAGCAGTAAGACAGACCCATCCTACGAGCAGTACTTC

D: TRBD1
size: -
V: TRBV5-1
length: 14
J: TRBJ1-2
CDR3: CASSPRTGADGYTF
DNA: TGCGCCAGCAGCCCAAGGACAGGGGCGGATGGCTACACCTTC

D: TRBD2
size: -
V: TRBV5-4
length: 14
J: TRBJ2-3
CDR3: CASSSSGGADTQYF
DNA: TGTGCCAGCAGCTCTAGCGGGGGGGCAGATACGCAGTATTTT

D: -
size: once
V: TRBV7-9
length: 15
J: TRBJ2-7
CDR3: CASSLAAGSAYEQYF
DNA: TGTGCCAGCAGCTTAGCGGCGGGTTCTGCCTACGAGCAGTACTTC

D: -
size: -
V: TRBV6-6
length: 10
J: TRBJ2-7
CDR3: CASRDNEQYF
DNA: TGTGCCAGCAGGGACAACGAGCAGTACTTC

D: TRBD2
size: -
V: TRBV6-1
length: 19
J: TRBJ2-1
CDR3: CASSEISSASGGVYNEQFF
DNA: TGTGCCAGCAGTGAAATATCGTCGGCTAGCGGGGGGGTCTACAATGAGCAGTTCTTC

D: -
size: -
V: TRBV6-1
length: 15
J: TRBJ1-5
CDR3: CASSEVRYSNQPQHF
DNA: TGTGCCAGCAGTGAAGTGCGATATAGCAATCAGCCCCAGCATTTT

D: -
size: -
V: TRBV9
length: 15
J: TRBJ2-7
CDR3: CASSFQGGGAYEQYF
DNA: TGTGCCAGCAGCTTCCAGGGGGGCGGCGCCTACGAGCAGTACTTC

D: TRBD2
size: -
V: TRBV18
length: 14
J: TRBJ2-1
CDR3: CASSMAGGQVEQFF
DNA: TGTGCCAGCTCAATGGCGGGGGGCCAAGTTGAGCAGTTCTTC

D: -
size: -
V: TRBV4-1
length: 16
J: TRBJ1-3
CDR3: CASSQGGHSSGNTIYF
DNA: TGCGCCAGCAGCCAAGGTGGACATAGCTCTGGAAACACCATATATTTT

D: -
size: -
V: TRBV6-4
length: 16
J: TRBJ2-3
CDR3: CASSQGTGGSTDTQYF
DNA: TGTGCCAGCAGCCAAGGGACTGGCGGGAGCACAGATACGCAGTATTTT